The rows below give T cell receptor beta chains drawn from one sample of a study of T cells after yellow fever vaccination. Via MiXCR, TCRdb re-called the 5' RACE reads, giving one row per CDR3 protein. Here the sample spans 25,000 to 30,000 distinct CDR3 sequences, approximately 4.8% being singletons. The sequencing here drew on PBMCs, either bulk or a sorted T-cell subset (CD4+, CD8+, memory, or dextramer-sorted; not recorded which), taken on the day of the yellow fever booster vaccination. The receptors derive from a young man who received the YFV17D yellow fever vaccine. Each CDR3 is given with its conserved first and last residue.

J gene: TRBJ2-1
V gene: TRBV7-2
CDR3 protein: CASRFGGANEQFF

J gene: TRBJ1-2
V gene: TRBV7-2
CDR3 protein: CASSSTGGAGYTF

J gene: TRBJ2-1
V gene: TRBV7-2
CDR3 protein: CASRRAGGSSYNEQFF

J gene: TRBJ2-2
V gene: TRBV7-2
CDR3 protein: CASSSSPRADTGELFF

J gene: TRBJ1-6
V gene: TRBV16
CDR3 protein: CASSQSTANSPLHF

J gene: TRBJ1-1
V gene: TRBV6-5
CDR3 protein: CASSSNTGIEAFF

J gene: TRBJ2-3
V gene: TRBV7-2
CDR3 protein: CASSVPGERDTQYF

J gene: TRBJ2-3
V gene: TRBV28
CDR3 protein: CASSWSGDTQYF

J gene: TRBJ1-2
V gene: TRBV4-3
CDR3 protein: CASSQDRGSGYGYTF

J gene: TRBJ1-6
V gene: TRBV12-3/TRBV12-4
CDR3 protein: CASSLTTGGYNSPLHF

J gene: TRBJ2-3
V gene: TRBV6-1
CDR3 protein: CASSGRLTSGELDTQYF

J gene: TRBJ2-3
V gene: TRBV29-1
CDR3 protein: CSVRRGGTDTQYF

J gene: TRBJ1-2
V gene: TRBV2
CDR3 protein: CASNSFLNYGYTF

J gene: TRBJ1-1
V gene: TRBV25-1
CDR3 protein: CASSEGSRNMNTEAFF

J gene: TRBJ2-1
V gene: TRBV4-2
CDR3 protein: CASGRGELYTYNEQFF

J gene: TRBJ2-3
V gene: TRBV5-6
CDR3 protein: CASSLARGGGTDTQYF

J gene: TRBJ1-1
V gene: TRBV5-1
CDR3 protein: CASSGGQTNTEAFF

J gene: TRBJ1-2
V gene: TRBV4-2
CDR3 protein: CASSPGEYGYTF

J gene: TRBJ1-6
V gene: TRBV20-1
CDR3 protein: CSARGRDRSSYNSPLHF

J gene: TRBJ1-1
V gene: TRBV29-1
CDR3 protein: CSVGAGWGMNTEAFF

J gene: TRBJ1-1
V gene: TRBV4-3
CDR3 protein: CASSQSGNTEAFF

J gene: TRBJ2-2
V gene: TRBV2
CDR3 protein: CASTGAPGGELFF

J gene: TRBJ2-3
V gene: TRBV5-1
CDR3 protein: CASSTSTGSRTDTQYF

J gene: TRBJ2-5
V gene: TRBV7-2
CDR3 protein: CASSLWDTGPLETQYF

J gene: TRBJ2-5
V gene: TRBV27
CDR3 protein: CASRSLGTGGTQYF

J gene: TRBJ1-4
V gene: TRBV6-5
CDR3 protein: CASSYRDQGGRKLFF

J gene: TRBJ1-5
V gene: TRBV5-6
CDR3 protein: CASSSGVNQPQHF

J gene: TRBJ1-1
V gene: TRBV2
CDR3 protein: CASSVEGANTEAFF

J gene: TRBJ1-5
V gene: TRBV5-1
CDR3 protein: CASSLSGNSNQPQHF